This T cell receptor beta chain was sequenced during a study of T cell repertoires in ileal Crohn's disease. General observations from the study: Compared with CD4 T cells, sorted CD8 cells carried more expanded clones.

Time point meaning: neoterminal ileum biopsy at postoperative endoscopy, about 6 months after surgery. The CDR3 has 14 residues. V was shortened by 3 bases and J by 5 bases, with 12 bases between the two germline ends. CDR1 and CDR2 (germline): SGDLS, YYNGEE. Method: immunoSEQ multiplex PCR; TCRdb's copy keeps in-frame clones and lacks some. The sample includes around 7,300 clones, 72% seen only once; the top ten take 9%. Concerning this clone: Antigen: not known.

The sequence came from an adult with Crohn's disease. Sequencing was carried out using ileal tissue. V usage is TRBV9 and J usage is TRBJ1-5, with D tentatively TRBD1 (6 bases). This CDR3 is CASSGGGRDQPQHF. CDR3 nucleotide sequence: TGTGCCAGCAGCGGGGGGGGCCGGGATCAGCCCCAGCATTTT.